A single sample gave rise to the 5 T cell receptor beta chains below, sequenced in a study of cytomegalovirus exposure and HLA in healthy donors. The study ran its PCR with 60 Vbeta and 13 Jbeta primers. Repertoires were generated with immunoSEQ multiplex PCR, while TCRdb's copy carries only in-frame clones and drops some. The sample includes approximately 40,000 clones. The sequenced material came from PBMCs. All receptors derive from a human donor in good health.

The V call is TRBV6-6, the J call TRBJ2-5; tentative D call: TRBD2 (6 bases). Germline V lookup: CDR1 MNHNY, CDR2 SVGAGI (reference sequence). The CDR3 is 15 amino acids. The germline V and J ends were trimmed by 4 bases and 6 bases, with 18 bases remaining between them. Written as DNA, the CDR3 is TGTGCCAGCAGTTCCTGGGACTTTCTTCGGAAGACCCAGTACTTC. Protein sequence: CASSSWDFLRKTQYF.

The chain recombines TRBV5-4 with TRBJ1-2; D not certain. The germline CDR1 and CDR2 sequences are SGHNT and YYREEE (reference sequence). CDR3 length: 14 residues. Trimming removed 4 bases from V and 2 bases from J, with 12 bases in between. The CDR3 DNA reads TGTGCCAGCAGCCCCGAACAAATCAACTATGGCTACACCTTC. The encoded protein is CASSPEQINYGYTF.

The chain combines TRBV7-7 with TRBJ2-1; D perhaps matches TRBD2 (7 bases). The V end lost 5 bases, the J end lost 10 bases, and 15 bases lay between the germline ends. Germline CDR1 reads SSHAT; CDR2 reads FNYEAQ (reference sequence). This CDR3 is built from 13 residues. CDR3 nucleotide sequence: TGTGCCAGCAGCCCCGGGGGGCGCGGAGAGCAGTTCTTC. Residues: CASSPGGRGEQFF.

The chain has TRBV10-1 and TRBJ1-6; no reliable D call. The CDR3 loop spans 13 amino acids. Trimming cost V 6 bases and J 10 bases, with 13 bases left between them. Germline assignment: CDR1 WNHNN and CDR2 SYGVQD (reference sequence). CDR3 DNA: TGCGCCAGCAGACTTAGAACTTACTCACCCCTCCACTTT. The encoded protein is CASRLRTYSPLHF.

The chain combines TRBV18 with TRBJ2-7, with TRBD1 matching over 9 bases. CDR1 and CDR2 (germline): KGHSH, LQKENI. V shed 2 bases, J shed 6 bases, and the junction held 2 bases outside the gene matches. This CDR3 comprises 13 residues. DNA for the CDR3: TGTGCCAGCTCACCAGACAGGGGGGGCGAGCAGTACTTC. This encodes CASSPDRGGEQYF.